This T cell receptor (beta chain) was retrieved from a study of cytotoxic CD8 clonotypes in ibrutinib-treated CLL. Study-wide findings and caveats: Baseline clonality was higher than in age-matched healthy donors and moved in step with circulating CD8+ T-cell counts.

The protocol was immunoSEQ multiplex PCR, while the TCRdb copy is restricted to in-frame clones and leaves out a portion. The sample lists around 130,000 clones; roughly 80% were seen once. As for this clone: Its antigen is currently unknown.

This clonotype originated in a human donor with chronic lymphocytic leukemia. This specimen was PBMCs, taken after 24 months of ibrutinib treatment.

This CDR3 reads CASSPGQGYTGELFF. The CDR3 region has the DNA TGTGCCAGCAGCCCCGGACAGGGATACACCGGGGAGCTGTTTTTT. V is TRBV9 and J is TRBJ2-2; TRBD1 agrees at 8 bases. The CDR3 length is 15 residues. Germline values: CDR1 SGDLS, CDR2 YYNGEE. V lost 4 bases, J lost 3 bases, and 5 bases stayed unmatched.